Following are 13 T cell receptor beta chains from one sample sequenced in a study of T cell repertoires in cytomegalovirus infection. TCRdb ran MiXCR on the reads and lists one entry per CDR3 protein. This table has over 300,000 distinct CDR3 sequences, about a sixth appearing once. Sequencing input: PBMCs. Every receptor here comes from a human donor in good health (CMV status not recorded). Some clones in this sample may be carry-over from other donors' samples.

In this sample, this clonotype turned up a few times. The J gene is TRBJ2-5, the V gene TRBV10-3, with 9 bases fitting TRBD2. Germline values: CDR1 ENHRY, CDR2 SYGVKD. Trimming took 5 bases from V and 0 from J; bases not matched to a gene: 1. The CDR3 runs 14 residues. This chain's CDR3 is CAISQRGDQETQYF. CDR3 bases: TGTGCCATCAGTCAGCGGGGGGACCAAGAGACCCAGTACTTC.

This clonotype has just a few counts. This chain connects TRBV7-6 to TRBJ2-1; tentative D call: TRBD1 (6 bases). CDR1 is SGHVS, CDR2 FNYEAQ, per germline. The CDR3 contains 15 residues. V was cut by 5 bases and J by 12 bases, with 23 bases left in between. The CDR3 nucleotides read TGTGCCAGCAGCCTAAGACTACAGGGCCCCGCAGGGCAGTTCTTC. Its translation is CASSLRLQGPAGQFF.

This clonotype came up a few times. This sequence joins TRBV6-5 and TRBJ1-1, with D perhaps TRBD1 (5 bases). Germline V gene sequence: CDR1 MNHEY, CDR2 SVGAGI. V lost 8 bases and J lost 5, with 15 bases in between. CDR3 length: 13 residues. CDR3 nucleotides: TGTGCCAGCGAAGGGGTTTTCGGAACTGAAGCTTTCTTT. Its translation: CASEGVFGTEAFF.

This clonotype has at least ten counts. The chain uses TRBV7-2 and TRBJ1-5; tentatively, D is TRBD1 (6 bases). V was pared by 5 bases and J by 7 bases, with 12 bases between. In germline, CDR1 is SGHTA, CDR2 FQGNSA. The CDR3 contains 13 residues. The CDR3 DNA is TGTGCCAGCAGCACACAGGGCACGCAGCCCCAGCATTTT. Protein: CASSTQGTQPQHF.

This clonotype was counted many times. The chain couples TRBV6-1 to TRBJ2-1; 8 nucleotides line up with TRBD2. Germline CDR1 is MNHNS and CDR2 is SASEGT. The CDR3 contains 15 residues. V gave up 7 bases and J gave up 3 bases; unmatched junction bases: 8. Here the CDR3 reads CASKLSGGRYNEQFF. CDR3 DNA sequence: TGTGCCAGCAAACTAAGCGGGGGACGCTACAATGAGCAGTTCTTC.

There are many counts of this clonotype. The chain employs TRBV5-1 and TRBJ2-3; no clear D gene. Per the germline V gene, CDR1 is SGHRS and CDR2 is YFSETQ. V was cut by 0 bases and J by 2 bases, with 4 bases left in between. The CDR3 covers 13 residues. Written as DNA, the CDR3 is TGCGCCAGCAGCTTGGGTTTCACAGATACGCAGTATTTT. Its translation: CASSLGFTDTQYF.

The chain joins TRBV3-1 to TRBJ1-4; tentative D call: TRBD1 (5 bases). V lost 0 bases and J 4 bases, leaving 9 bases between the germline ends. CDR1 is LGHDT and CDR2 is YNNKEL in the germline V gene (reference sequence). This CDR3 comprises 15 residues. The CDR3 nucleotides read TGTGCCAGCAGCCAAGAGGGGGGGGGTAATGAAAAACTGTTTTTT. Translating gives CASSQEGGGNEKLFF. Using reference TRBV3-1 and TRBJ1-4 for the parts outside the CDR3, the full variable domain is DTAVSQTPKYLVTQMGNDKSIKCEQNLGHDTMYWYKQDSKKFLKIMFSYNNKELIINETVPNRFSPKSPDKAHLNLHINSLELGDSAVYFCASSQEGGGNEKLFFGSGTQLSVL.

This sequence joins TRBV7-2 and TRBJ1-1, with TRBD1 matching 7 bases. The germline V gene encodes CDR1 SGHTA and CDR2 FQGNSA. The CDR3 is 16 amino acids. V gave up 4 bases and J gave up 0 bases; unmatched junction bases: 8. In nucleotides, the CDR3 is TGTGCCAGCAGCTACGGGACAGAATTATTGAACACTGAAGCTTTCTTT. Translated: CASSYGTELLNTEAFF.

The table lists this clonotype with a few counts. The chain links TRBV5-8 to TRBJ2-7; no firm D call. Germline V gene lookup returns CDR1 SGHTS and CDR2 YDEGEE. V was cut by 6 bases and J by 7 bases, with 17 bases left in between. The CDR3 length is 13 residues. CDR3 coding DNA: TGTGCCAGCACCCCAATCCTCCGAGGAGAGCAGTACTTC. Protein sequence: CASTPILRGEQYF.

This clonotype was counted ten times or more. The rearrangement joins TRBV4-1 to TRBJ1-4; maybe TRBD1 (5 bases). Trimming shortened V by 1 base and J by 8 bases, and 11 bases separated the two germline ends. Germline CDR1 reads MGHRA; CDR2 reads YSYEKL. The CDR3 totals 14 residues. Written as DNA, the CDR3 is TGCGCCAGCAGCCAAGCAAGGGGTCGAGAAAAACTGTTTTTT. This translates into CASSQARGREKLFF.

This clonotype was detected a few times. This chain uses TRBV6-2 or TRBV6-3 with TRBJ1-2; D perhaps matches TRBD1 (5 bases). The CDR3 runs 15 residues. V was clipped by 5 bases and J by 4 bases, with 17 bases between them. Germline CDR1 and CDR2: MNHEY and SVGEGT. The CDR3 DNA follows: TGTGCCAGCAGTCTAACCCCTCGACAGATCTATGGCTACACCTTC. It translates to CASSLTPRQIYGYTF.

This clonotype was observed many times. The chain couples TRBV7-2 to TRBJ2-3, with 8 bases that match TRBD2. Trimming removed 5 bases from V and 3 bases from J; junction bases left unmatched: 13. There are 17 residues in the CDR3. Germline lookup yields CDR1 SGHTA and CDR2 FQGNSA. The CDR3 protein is CASSESPGVAGTDTQYF. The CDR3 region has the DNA TGTGCCAGCAGCGAAAGCCCCGGGGTAGCGGGAACAGATACGCAGTATTTT.

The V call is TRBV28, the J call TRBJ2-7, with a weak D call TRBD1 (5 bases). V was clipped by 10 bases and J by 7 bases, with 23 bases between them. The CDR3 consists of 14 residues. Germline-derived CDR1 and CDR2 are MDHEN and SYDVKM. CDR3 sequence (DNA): TGTGCCACCGACAGCCAGGCTGTTAGGTTGGAGCAGTACTTC. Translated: CATDSQAVRLEQYF.